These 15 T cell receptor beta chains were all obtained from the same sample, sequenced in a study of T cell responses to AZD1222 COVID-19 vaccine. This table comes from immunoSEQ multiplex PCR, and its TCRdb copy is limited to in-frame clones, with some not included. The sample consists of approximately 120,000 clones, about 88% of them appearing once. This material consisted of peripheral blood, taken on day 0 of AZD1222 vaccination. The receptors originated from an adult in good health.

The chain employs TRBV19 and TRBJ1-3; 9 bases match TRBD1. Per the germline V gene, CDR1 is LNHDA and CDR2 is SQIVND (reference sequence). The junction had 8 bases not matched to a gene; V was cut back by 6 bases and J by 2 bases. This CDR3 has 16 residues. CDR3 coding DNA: TGTGCCAGTAGCCCCGGGACAGGGTTGGCTGGAAACACCATATATTTT. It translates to CASSPGTGLAGNTIYF.

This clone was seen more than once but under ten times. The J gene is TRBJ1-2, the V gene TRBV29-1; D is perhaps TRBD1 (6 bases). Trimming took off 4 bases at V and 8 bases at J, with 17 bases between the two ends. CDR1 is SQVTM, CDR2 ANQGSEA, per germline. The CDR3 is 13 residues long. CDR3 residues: CSVAREGVRGYTF. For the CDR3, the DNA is TGCAGCGTTGCCCGGGAGGGGGTAAGGGGCTACACCTTC.

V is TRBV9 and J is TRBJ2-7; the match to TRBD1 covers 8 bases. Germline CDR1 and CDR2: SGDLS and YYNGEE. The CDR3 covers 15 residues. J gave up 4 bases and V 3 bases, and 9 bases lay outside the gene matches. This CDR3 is CASSATGTGFYEQYF. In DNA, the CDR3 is TGTGCCAGCAGCGCTACCGGGACAGGCTTTTACGAGCAGTACTTC.

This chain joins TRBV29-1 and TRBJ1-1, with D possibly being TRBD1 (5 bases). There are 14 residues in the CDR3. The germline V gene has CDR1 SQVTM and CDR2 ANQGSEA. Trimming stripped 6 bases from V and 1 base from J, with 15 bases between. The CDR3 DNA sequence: TGCAGCGTAACTCGACTCAGGGAGAACACTGAAGCTTTCTTT. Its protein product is CSVTRLRENTEAFF. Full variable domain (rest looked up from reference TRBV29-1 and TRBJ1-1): SAVISQKPSRDICQRGTSLTIQCQVDSQVTMMFWYRQQPGQSLTLIATANQGSEATYESGFVIDKFPISRPNLTFSTLTVSNMSPEDSSIYLCSVTRLRENTEAFFGQGTRLTVV.

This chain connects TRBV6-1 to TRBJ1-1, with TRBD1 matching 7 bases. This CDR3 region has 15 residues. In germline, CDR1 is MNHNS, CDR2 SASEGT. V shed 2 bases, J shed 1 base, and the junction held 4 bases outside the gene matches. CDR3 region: CASSERGRGNTEAFF. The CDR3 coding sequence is TGTGCCAGCAGTGAAAGGGGGCGCGGGAACACTGAAGCTTTCTTT.

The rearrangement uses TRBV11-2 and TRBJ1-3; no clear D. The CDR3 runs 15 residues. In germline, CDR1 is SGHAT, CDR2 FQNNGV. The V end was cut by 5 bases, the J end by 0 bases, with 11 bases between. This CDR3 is CASSPRVSSGNTIYF. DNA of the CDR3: TGTGCCAGCAGCCCCCGGGTCAGCTCTGGAAACACCATATATTTT.

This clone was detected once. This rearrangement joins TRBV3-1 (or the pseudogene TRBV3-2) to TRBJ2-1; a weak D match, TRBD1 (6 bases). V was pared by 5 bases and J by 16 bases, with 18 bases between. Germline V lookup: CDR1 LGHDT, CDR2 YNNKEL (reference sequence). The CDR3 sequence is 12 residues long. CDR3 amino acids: CASSVARSGQFF. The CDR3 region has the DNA TGTGCCAGCAGCGTGGCGAGGTCGGGACAATTCTTC.

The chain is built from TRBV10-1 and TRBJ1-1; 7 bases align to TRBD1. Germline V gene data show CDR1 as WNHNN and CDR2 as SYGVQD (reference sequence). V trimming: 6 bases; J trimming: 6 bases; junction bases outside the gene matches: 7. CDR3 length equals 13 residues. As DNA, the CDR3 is TGCGCCAGCAGGAAGGAGGGGGCCGCTGAAGCTTTCTTT. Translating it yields CASRKEGAAEAFF.

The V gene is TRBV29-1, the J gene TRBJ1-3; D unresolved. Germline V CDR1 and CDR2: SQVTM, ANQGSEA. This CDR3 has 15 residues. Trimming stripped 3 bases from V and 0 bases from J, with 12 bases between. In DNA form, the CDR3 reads TGCAGCGTTGAGGGAGAGACCATCTCTGGAAACACCATATATTTT. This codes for CSVEGETISGNTIYF.

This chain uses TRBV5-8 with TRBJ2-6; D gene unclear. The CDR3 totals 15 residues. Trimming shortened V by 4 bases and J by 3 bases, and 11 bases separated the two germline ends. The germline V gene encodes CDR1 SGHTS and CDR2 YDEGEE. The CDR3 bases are TGTGCCAGCAGCGTACCGGGTAATGGGGCCAACGTCCTGACTTTC. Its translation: CASSVPGNGANVLTF.

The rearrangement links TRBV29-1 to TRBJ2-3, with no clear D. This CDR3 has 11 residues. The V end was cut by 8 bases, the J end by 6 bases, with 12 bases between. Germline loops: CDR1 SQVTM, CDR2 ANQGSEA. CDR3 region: CSPKVRDTQYF. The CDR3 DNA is TGCAGCCCAAAAGTCCGGGATACGCAGTATTTT.

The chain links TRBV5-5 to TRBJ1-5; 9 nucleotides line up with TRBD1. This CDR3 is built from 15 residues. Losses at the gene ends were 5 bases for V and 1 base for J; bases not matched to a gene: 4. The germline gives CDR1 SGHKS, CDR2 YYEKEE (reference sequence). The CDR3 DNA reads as TGTGCCAGCAGGCCGACAGGGGGGAGCAATCAGCCCCAGCATTTT. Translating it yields CASRPTGGSNQPQHF.

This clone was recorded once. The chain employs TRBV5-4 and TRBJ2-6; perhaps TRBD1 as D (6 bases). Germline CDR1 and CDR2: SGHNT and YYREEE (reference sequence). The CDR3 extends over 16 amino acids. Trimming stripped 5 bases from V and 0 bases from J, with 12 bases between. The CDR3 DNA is TGTGCCAGCAGAATCAGGGGTGGCTCTGGGGCCAACGTCCTGACTTTC. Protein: CASRIRGGSGANVLTF.

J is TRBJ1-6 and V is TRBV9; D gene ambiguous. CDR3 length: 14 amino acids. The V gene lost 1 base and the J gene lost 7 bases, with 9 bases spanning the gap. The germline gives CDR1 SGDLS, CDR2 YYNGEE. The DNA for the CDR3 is TGTGCCAGCAGCGTAATTGAAAGCAATTCACCCCTCCACTTT. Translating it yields CASSVIESNSPLHF.

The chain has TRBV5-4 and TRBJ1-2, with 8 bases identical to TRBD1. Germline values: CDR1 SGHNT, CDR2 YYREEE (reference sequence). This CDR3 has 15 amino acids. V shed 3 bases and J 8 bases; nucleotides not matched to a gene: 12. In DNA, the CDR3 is TGTGCCAGCAGCTCCGGACAGGGCCTATTGGGAGGCTACACCTTC. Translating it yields CASSSGQGLLGGYTF.